The rows below give T cell receptor beta chains drawn from one sample of a study of tumor-infiltrating lymphocytes in primary liver carcinoma. TCRdb redid the calling of the multiplex PCR reads with MiXCR, one entry per CDR3 protein. The table includes about 300,000 distinct CDR3 sequences, less than 75% detected once. Sequencing was performed on peripheral blood. Receptors originate from a man aged 35 to 55 with primary liver carcinoma and hepatitis B virus infection. The CDR3 runs from the conserved cysteine through the conserved F or W. Size is stated for part of the rows, as once, few or many counts, or as a class when the clone is expanded.

.,TRBV30,CAWSDYRDIYEQYF
once,TRBV4-1,CAGSQVAGERRNIQYF
.,TRBV11-1,CVSSLNSPGTGGEQFF
.,TRBV28,CASSLQAARELFF
medium-sized,TRBV11-1,CASRVRQGRETQYF
.,TRBV11-3,CAGSSPGLVGVDTQYF
medium-sized,TRBV11-2,CASSLVGGDTEAFF
.,TRBV4-2,CASSSLAGQGNTVELFF
.,TRBV28,CASISDGTSGRPGKTQYF
many,TRBV6-2/TRBV6-3,CASSLRTNEQFF
.,TRBV14,CASSQVLGGYTF
few,TRBV5-1,CASSVVGADDTQYF
.,TRBV11-1,CTSSLLGPSTQNTEAFF
.,TRBV6-6,CASRGHDYNYGYTF
few,TRBV24-1,CATNPGNQETQYF
.,TRBV29-1,CSIPTGSNEQFF
.,TRBV4-2,CASSLEGGGGDTQDF
few,TRBV2,CASSPGTPYEQYF
.,TRBV18,CASSTGTRDYEQYF
.,TRBV5-1,CASSSEGTEFLSGANVLTF
.,TRBV7-9,CARSLFYTRADCPPPCNEQFF
once,TRBV7-3,CASSSGRAGYTF
.,TRBV30,CAWKLAGTDTQYF
.,TRBV11-1,CASQRDRGLTNEQFF
once,TRBV5-5,CASSLVIINTEAFF
.,TRBV12-3/TRBV12-4,CASSPTLGGWTEAFF
.,TRBV4-1,CASSPGQGIIEQFF
.,TRBV7-9,CASSPDRVATF
few,TRBV6-5,CASSPLGDPTSYNEQFF
many,TRBV7-9,CASSLALSGRAVFQFF
.,TRBV20-1,CSASPPLDSFLHGQFF
.,TRBV11-2,CANSLDSPQYF
.,TRBV6-4,CASSAEGWGEQFF
.,TRBV6-5,CASSYCLIGPVDF
many,TRBV4-2,CASSQEGRGLSEQFF
.,TRBV29-1,CSVKDGAGITDTQYF
.,TRBV28,CVSRGRLGEGNTEAFF
.,TRBV25-1,CASSEYGEETQYF
few,TRBV30,CAWSVVAATNEKLFF
.,TRBV9,CASSVTSGAEQFF
few,TRBV30,CAWSVLAGNEQYF
many,TRBV29-1,CSVEIGGETQYF
.,TRBV7-9,CASSRGGSGDQPQHF
few,TRBV5-1,CASSPYRGNEQFF
.,TRBV29-1,CSAASEQYYEQYF
.,TRBV29-1,CSTGYGLNTEALF
once,TRBV11-3,CASSPTDTAFSEQFF